The entry below gives a single T cell receptor (beta chain) sequence along with its context. This specimen belongs to a study of control samples from healthy donors and cancer patients. Using immunoSEQ multiplex PCR, the repertoire was profiled, and TCRdb retains in-frame clones only, with some absent. The sample records 150,000 to 180,000 clones, over 90% being singletons. V gave up 2 bases and J gave up 6 bases, with 10 bases separating them. Germline CDR1 is SQVTM and CDR2 is ANQGSEA. The CDR3 is 12 residues long. The clonotype originates from a man aged 50 to 59 in good health. The chain links TRBV29-1 to TRBJ2-5; possible D gene TRBD2, 5 bases. The sequencing input was blood. Here the CDR3 DNA reads TGCAGCGTTGAACCGGGAACAAAGACCCAGTACTTC. As protein: CSVEPGTKTQYF.